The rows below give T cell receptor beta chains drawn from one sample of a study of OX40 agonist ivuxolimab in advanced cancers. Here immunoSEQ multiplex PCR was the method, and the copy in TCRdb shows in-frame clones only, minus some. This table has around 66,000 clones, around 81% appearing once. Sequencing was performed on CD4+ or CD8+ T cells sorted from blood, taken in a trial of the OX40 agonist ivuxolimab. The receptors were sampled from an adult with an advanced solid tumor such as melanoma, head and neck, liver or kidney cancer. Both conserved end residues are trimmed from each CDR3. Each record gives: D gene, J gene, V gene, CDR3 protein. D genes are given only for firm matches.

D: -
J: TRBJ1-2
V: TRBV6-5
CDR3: ASSPDTYGYT

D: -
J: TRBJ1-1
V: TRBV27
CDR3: ASSLTAFMNTEAF

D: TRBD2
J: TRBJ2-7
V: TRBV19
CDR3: ASSIGGPPGGSPYEQY

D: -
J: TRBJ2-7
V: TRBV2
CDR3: ASSDLFPGNEQY

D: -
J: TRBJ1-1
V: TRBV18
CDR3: ASSFRASDTEAF

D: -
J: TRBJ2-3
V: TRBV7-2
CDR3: ASSSWLDSLDTQY

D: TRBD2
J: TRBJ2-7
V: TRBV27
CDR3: ASSLRGDFYEQY

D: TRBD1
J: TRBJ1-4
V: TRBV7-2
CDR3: ASSYRDRGRTNEKLF

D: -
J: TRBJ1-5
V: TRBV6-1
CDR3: ASSEAMSGSSNQPQH

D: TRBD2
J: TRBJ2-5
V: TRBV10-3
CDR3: ATWDYEIGTQY

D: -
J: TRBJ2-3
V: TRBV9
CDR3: ASSPGAVGTDTQY

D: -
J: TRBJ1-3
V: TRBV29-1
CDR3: SGALGNTIY

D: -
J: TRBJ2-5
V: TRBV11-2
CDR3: ASSFGLQETQY

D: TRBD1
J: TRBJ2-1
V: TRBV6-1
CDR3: ASSVGTGSNNEQF

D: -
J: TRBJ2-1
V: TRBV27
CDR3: ASSFYSFPDNEQF

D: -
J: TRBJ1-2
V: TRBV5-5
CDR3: ASSLGGNYGYT

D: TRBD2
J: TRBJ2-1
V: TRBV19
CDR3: ATNDPGLAGAYNEQF

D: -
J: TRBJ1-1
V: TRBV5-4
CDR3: ASSFDRSDTEAF

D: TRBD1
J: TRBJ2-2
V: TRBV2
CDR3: ASSEVQGAGTGELF

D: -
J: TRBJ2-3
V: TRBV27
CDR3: ASRLGRTSTDTQY

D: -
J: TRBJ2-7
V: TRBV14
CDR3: ASSLFGVGEQY

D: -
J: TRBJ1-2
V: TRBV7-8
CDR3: ASSFGQTYGYT

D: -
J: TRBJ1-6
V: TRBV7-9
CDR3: ASSLLPASPLH

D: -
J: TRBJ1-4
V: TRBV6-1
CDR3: ASSGSEGLSANEKLF

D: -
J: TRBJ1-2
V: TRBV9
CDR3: ASSVEGGYLNYGYT

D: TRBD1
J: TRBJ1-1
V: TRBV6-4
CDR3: ASSPTQGARNTEAF

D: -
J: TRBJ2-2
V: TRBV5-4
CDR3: ASTLKQGAGELF

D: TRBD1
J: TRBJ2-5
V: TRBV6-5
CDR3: ASRVDRASETQY

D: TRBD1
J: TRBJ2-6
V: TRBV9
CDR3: ASSVVGTGFSGANVLT

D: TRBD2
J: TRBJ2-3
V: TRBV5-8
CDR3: ASSELAGGPDTQY

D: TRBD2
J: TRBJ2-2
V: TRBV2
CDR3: ASLGLAVSGELF

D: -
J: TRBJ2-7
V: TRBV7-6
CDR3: ASSPQTAGAKEQY

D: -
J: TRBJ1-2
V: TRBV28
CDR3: ASSLRKTGDYGYT

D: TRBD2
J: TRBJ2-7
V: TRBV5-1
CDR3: ASSLTPNPGLAGGSKY

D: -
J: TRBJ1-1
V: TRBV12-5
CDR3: ASGSAGGTEAF

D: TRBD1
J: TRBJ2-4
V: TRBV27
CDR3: ASSQDRGQNIQY

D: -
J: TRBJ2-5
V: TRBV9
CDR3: ASSVVGGKETQY

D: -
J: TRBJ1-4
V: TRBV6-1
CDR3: ASSELRGSNEKLF

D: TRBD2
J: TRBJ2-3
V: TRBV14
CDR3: ASSQEVPGGLLSGGNTDTQY

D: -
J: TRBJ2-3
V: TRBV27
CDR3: ASSAGGERTDTQY

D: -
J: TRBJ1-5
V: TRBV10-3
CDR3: AIRAGAAGQPQH

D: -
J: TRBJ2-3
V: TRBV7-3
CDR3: ASSVRGPPSDTQY

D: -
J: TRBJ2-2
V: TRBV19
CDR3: ASSSLLDWGGELF

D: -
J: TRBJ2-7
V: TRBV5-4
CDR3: ASSLAPASYEQY

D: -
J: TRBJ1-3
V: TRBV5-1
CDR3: ASSPGGQGNTIY

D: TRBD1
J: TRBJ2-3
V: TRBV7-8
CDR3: ASSLGTGGLRDTQY

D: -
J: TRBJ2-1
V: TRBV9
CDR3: ASSVGRGSYNEQF

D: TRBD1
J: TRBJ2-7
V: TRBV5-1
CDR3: ASSLRQGAYEQY

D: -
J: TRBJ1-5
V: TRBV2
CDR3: ASSADSPQPQH

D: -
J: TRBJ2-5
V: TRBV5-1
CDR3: ASSLDPYQETQY

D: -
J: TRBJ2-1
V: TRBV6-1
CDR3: ASSEAVLSGEQF

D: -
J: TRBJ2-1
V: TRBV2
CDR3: ASSEGSLWVNEQF

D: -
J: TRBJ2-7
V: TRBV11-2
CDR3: ASSSERNRRNDEQY

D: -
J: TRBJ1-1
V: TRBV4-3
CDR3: ASSEGIRGGTEAF

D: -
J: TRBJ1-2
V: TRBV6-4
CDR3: ASRGIRGAARYGYT

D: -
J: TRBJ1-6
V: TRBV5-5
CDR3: ASSIGHGISNSPLH

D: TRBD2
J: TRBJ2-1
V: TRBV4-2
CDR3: ASSSTGLAGGQPF

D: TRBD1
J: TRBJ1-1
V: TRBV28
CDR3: ASSLRDRNTEAF

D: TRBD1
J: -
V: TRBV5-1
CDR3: ASSLGQGTHEQY